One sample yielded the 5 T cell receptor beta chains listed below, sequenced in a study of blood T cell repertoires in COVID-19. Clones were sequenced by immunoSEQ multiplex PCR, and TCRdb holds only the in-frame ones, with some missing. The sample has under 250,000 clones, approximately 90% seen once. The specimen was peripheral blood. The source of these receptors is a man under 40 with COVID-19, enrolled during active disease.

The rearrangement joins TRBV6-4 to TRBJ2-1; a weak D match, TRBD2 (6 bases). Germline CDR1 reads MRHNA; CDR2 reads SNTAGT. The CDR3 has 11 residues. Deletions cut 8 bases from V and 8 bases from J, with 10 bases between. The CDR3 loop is CASGRIDEQFF. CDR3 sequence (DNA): TGTGCCAGCGGGAGGATAGATGAGCAGTTCTTC.

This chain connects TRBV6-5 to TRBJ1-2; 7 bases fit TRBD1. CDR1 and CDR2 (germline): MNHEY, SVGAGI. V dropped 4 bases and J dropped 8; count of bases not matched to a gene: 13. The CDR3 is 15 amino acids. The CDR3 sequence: CASSSTAGTVMGYTF. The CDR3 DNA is TGTGCCAGCAGTTCTACAGCCGGGACAGTGATGGGCTACACCTTC.

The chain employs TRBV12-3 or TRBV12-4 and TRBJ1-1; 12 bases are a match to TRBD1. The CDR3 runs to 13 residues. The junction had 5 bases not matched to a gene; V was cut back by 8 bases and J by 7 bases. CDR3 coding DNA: TGTGCCAGCCGGGACAGGGGGCGAAGTGAAGCTTTCTTT. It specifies CASRDRGRSEAFF.

The CDR3: CASSPNPGEGTEAFF. CDR3 nucleotide sequence: TGTGCCAGCAGCCCAAATCCGGGGGAAGGCACTGAAGCTTTCTTT. V usage is TRBV5-6 and J usage is TRBJ1-1; TRBD1 is a possible D gene (5 bases). There are 15 residues in the CDR3. From germline, CDR1 is SGHDT and CDR2 YYEEEE. With 4 bases removed from V and 4 bases from J, the gap between germline ends came to 17 bases. Using reference TRBV5-6 and TRBJ1-1 for the parts outside the CDR3, the full variable domain is DAGVTQSPTHLIKTRGQQVTLRCSPKSGHDTVSWYQQALGQGPQFIFQYYEEEERQRGNFPDRFSGHQFPNYSSELNVNALLLGDSALYLCASSPNPGEGTEAFFGQGTRLTVV.

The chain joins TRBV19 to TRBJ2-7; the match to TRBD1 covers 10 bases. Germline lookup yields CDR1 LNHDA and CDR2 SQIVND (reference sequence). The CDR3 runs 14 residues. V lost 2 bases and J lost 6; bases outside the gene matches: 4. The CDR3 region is CASSISGTGVEQYF. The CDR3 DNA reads TGTGCCAGTAGTATATCCGGGACAGGGGTCGAGCAGTACTTC. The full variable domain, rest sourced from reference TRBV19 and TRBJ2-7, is DGGITQSPKYLFRKEGQNVTLSCEQNLNHDAMYWYRQDPGQGLRLIYYSQIVNDFQKGDIAEGYSVSREKKESFPLTVTSAQKNPTAFYLCASSISGTGVEQYFGPGTRLTVT.